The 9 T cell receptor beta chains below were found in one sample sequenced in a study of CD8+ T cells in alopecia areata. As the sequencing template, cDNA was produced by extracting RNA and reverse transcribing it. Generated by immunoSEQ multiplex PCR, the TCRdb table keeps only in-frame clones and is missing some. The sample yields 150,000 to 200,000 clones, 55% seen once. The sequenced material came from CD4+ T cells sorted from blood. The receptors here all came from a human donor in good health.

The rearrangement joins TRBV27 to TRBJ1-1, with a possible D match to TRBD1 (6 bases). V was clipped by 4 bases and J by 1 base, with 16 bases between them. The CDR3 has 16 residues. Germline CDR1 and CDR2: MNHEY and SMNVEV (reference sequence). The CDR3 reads CASSSSPGAGNTEAFF. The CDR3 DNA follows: TGTGCCAGCAGTTCATCCCCAGGGGCAGGGAACACTGAAGCTTTCTTT.

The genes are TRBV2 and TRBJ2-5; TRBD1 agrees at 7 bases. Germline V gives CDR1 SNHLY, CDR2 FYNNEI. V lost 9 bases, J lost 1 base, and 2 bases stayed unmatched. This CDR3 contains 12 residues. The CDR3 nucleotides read TGTGCCAGAGGGACAGCCCAAGAGACCCAGTACTTC. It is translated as CARGTAQETQYF.

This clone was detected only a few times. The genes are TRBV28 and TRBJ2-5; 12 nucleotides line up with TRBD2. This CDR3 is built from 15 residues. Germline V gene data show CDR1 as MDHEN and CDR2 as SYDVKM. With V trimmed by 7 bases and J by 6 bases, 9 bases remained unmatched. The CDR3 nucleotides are TGTGCCAGCACCATCGGACTAGCGGGAATAAAGACCCAGTACTTC. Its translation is CASTIGLAGIKTQYF.

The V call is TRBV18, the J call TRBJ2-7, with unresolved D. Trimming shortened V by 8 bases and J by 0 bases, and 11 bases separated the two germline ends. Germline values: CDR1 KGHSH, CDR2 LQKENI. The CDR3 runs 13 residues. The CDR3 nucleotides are TGTGCCAGCGTCGGTCCGGACTCCTACGAGCAGTACTTC. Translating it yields CASVGPDSYEQYF.

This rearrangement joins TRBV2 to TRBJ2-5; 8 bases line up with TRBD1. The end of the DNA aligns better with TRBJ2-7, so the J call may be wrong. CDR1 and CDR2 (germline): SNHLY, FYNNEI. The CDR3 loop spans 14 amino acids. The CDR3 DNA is TGTGCCAGCAGTGGGACAGGGAGTTCCTACGAGCAGTACTTC. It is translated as CASSGTGSSYEQYF.

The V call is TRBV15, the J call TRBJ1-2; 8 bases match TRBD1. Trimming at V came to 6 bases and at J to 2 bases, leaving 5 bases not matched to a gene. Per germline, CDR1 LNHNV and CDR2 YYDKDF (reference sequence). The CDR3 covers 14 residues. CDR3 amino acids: CATSLDRVNYGYTF. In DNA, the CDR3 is TGTGCCACCAGTCTGGACAGGGTAAACTATGGCTACACCTTC. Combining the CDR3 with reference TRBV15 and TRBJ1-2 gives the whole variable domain DAMVIQNPRYQVTQFGKPVTLSCSQTLNHNVMYWYQQKSSQAPKLLFHYYDKDFNNEADTPDNFQSRRPNTSFCFLDIRSPGLGDTAMYLCATSLDRVNYGYTFGSGTRLTVV.

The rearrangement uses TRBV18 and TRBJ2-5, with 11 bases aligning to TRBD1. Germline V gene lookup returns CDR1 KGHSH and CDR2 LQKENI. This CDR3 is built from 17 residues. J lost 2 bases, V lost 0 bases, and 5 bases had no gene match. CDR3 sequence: CASSPPAGDRGQETQYF. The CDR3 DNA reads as TGTGCCAGCTCACCACCGGCAGGGGACAGGGGGCAAGAGACCCAGTACTTC.

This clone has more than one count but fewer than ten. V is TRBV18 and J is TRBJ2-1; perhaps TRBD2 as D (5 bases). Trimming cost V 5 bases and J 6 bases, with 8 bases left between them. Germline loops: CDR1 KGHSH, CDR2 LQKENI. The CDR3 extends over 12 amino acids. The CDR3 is CASSTDFNEQFF. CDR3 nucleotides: TGTGCCAGCTCAACGGACTTCAATGAGCAGTTCTTC.

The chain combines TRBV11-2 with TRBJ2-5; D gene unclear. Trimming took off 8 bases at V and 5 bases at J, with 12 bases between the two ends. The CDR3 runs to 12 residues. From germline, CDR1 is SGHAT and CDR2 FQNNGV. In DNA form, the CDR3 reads TGTGCCAGCTCCCGCCTGGGGGAGACCCAGTACTTC. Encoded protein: CASSRLGETQYF.